These 11 T cell receptor beta chains were all obtained from the same sample, sequenced in a study of radiation and T cells in renal cell carcinoma. Time point noted: blood 2 weeks post-SBRT. Described treatment: 15 Gy SBRT to primary tumor, nephrectomy 4 weeks later. The assay was immunoSEQ multiplex PCR, and TCRdb's table has in-frame clones only and misses some. In the table there are 150,000 to 160,000 clones, 80% to 90% of which are singletons. This sample comprised blood, obtained from a patient whose treatment included radiotherapy and nephrectomy. The receptor set was obtained from a woman in her 50s with renal cell carcinoma.

The V gene is TRBV6-5, the J gene TRBJ2-6, with 8 bases that match TRBD1. The CDR3 runs to 15 residues. Per the germline V gene, CDR1 is MNHEY and CDR2 is SVGAGI. With 7 bases clipped from V and 4 bases from J, the junction kept 6 bases outside the gene matches. CDR3 in amino acids: CASNGQGTGANVLTF. CDR3 sequence (DNA): TGTGCCAGCAATGGACAGGGTACCGGGGCCAACGTCCTGACTTTC.

The V call is TRBV30, the J call TRBJ1-2; TRBD1 matches 7 bases. The germline gives CDR1 GTSNPN, CDR2 SVGIG (reference sequence). The J segment lost 8 bases and the V segment lost 0 bases, leaving 6 bases of the junction unmatched. This CDR3 has 13 residues. This CDR3 is CAWSVQHRGGYTF. As DNA, the CDR3 is TGTGCCTGGAGTGTACAGCACAGGGGAGGCTACACCTTC. Filled out from reference TRBV30 and TRBJ1-2, the complete variable domain reads SQTIHQWPATLVQPVGSPLSLECTVEGTSNPNLYWYRQAAGRGLQLLFYSVGIGQISSEVPQNLSASRPQDRQFILSSKKLLLSDSGFYLCAWSVQHRGGYTFGSGTRLTVV.

The V and J genes are TRBV27 and TRBJ1-2; D gene uncertain. Per the germline V gene, CDR1 is MNHEY and CDR2 is SMNVEV (reference sequence). The V gene lost 4 bases and the J gene lost 8 bases, with 14 bases spanning the gap. The CDR3 is 13 amino acids. The DNA for the CDR3 is TGTGCCAGCAGTTCACCGGACCGTGGAGGCTACACCTTC. Its protein product is CASSSPDRGGYTF.

Ten or more counts support this clone. This sequence joins TRBV4-2 and TRBJ2-1; TRBD1 matches 8 bases. Germline lookup yields CDR1 LGHNA and CDR2 YNFKEQ. The ends lost 4 bases at V and 7 bases at J; junction bases unmatched: 6. The CDR3 is 14 residues long. The CDR3 reads CASSPRTGGNEQFF. In DNA, the CDR3 is TGTGCCAGCAGCCCCCGAACAGGGGGGAATGAGCAGTTCTTC.

The chain couples TRBV6-4 to TRBJ2-3; D is perhaps TRBD1 (5 bases). There are 15 residues in the CDR3. Trimming pared 3 bases from V and 1 base from J, leaving 11 bases between. Germline assignment: CDR1 MRHNA and CDR2 SNTAGT. The CDR3 is CASSESQGGTDTQYF. The CDR3 region has the DNA TGTGCCAGCAGTGAAAGTCAAGGGGGCACAGATACGCAGTATTTT.

The chain is built from TRBV18 and TRBJ2-7, with 8 bases lining up with TRBD1. The CDR3 loop spans 15 amino acids. V trimming: 4 bases; J trimming: 0 bases; junction bases outside the gene matches: 5. Germline V gene sequence: CDR1 KGHSH, CDR2 LQKENI. The CDR3 spells CASSLGQGLSYEQYF. CDR3 in DNA: TGTGCCAGCTCACTAGGACAGGGTCTCTCCTACGAGCAGTACTTC.

For the CDR3, the DNA is TGTGCCAGCAGCCCCCCCGTCGGGACAGGGGAAGGCTACACCTTC. It encodes CASSPPVGTGEGYTF. V is TRBV7-9 and J is TRBJ1-2, with 10 nucleotides matching TRBD1. V lost 5 bases, J lost 8 bases, and 11 bases stayed unmatched. The CDR3 runs 15 residues. Germline V CDR1 and CDR2: SEHNR, FQNEAQ (reference sequence).

In nucleotides, the CDR3 is TGTGCCAGCAGCCTAGAGGGACACAACTATGGCTACACCTTC. It encodes CASSLEGHNYGYTF. The chain has TRBV7-2 and TRBJ1-2; D is perhaps TRBD1 (6 bases). This CDR3 has 14 amino acids. V shed 5 bases and J shed 2 bases, with 12 bases lying between them. Germline V gene data show CDR1 as SGHTA and CDR2 as FQGNSA.

J is TRBJ2-5 and V is TRBV5-1; TRBD1 is a possible D gene (6 bases). The germline CDR1 and CDR2 sequences are SGHRS and YFSETQ. V was shortened by 5 bases and J by 0 bases, with 17 bases between the two germline ends. The CDR3 covers 16 residues. The CDR3 nucleotides are TGCGCCAGCAGTCCGAGGGGTGGGGGCCACCAAGAGACCCAGTACTTC. Translating it yields CASSPRGGGHQETQYF.

This clone was counted a single time. As DNA, the CDR3 is TGTGCCAGTAGTCCCTGGACAGGGGCTCCTACTTTCGATGGCTACACCTTC. Translated, it gives CASSPWTGAPTFDGYTF. The chain joins TRBV19 to TRBJ1-2; 9 positions match TRBD1. The trim removed 5 bases at V and 6 bases at J, leaving 16 bases unmatched. Germline values: CDR1 LNHDA, CDR2 SQIVND (reference sequence). CDR3 length: 17 residues. The whole variable domain, remainder taken from reference TRBV19 and TRBJ1-2, is DGGITQSPKYLFRKEGQNVTLSCEQNLNHDAMYWYRQDPGQGLRLIYYSQIVNDFQKGDIAEGYSVSREKKESFPLTVTSAQKNPTAFYLCASSPWTGAPTFDGYTFGSGTRLTVV.

The J gene is TRBJ1-3, the V gene TRBV19, with TRBD1 identical over 8 bases. This CDR3 spans 16 amino acids. The germline V gene has CDR1 LNHDA and CDR2 SQIVND (reference sequence). J was trimmed by 1 base and V by 5 bases; bases with no gene match: 7. CDR3 amino acids: CASSLWTGQSGNTIYF. The CDR3 DNA is TGTGCCAGTAGTCTCTGGACAGGGCAGTCTGGAAACACCATATATTTT.